The TCR beta chain described here comes from a study of monozygotic twins with inflammatory bowel disease. The study, taken as a whole, reports: Whereas healthy co-twins had higher TCRbeta diversity (inverse Simpson), IBD patients had lower diversity. Similarity of repertoires did not differ between concordant and discordant twins, possibly from limited power.

Points on this clonotype: As yet, its antigen is unknown.

Per TCR library, 3500 ng of total RNA was used. TCRdb derives one entry per CDR3 protein from the 5' RACE reads, leaving out DNA. The clone table shows some 150,000 distinct CDR3 sequences, with the ten largest holding 6% to 9.5%. CDR3 length equals 14 residues. Germline V gives CDR1 SGHVS, CDR2 FNYEAQ. Blood samples, whole and unsorted for T cells, yielded the isolated total RNA. Sequences were obtained from blood. The gene calls are TRBV7-6 and TRBJ2-7; TCRdb picks TRBD2, but there is no DNA to check that call. This clonotype was sampled from a human donor with ulcerative colitis or Crohn's disease, or a healthy co-twin of an affected twin (not recorded which). This chain's CDR3 is CASSSGGGTYEQYF.